This T cell receptor (beta chain) was obtained from a study of a mutant IDH1 vaccine in newly diagnosed glioma. Study-level information: Males made up 62.5% and females roughly 40% of treated patients, whose mean age was about 41 years.

The germline CDR1 and CDR2 sequences are SGHNT and YYREEE (reference sequence). V was pared by 4 bases and J by 0 bases, with 14 bases between. This CDR3 spans 16 amino acids. TCRdb keeps only in-frame clones here, not all; method: immunoSEQ multiplex PCR. The sample lists 50,000 to 75,000 clones, approximately 92% occurring once. Time point indicated: baseline, week 1 (first vaccination visit). Sample treatment: pre-vaccination baseline after standard-of-care therapy. The TCR originated in a man in his fifties or sixties with glioma. Sequencing was performed on PBMCs, taken from a glioma patient treated with radiotherapy, temozolomide or both. V and J are TRBV5-4 and TRBJ2-1; D is unresolved. CDR3: CASSPETLSSYNEQFF. For the CDR3, the DNA is TGTGCCAGCAGCCCTGAAACTTTAAGCTCCTACAATGAGCAGTTCTTC.